The 27 T cell receptor beta chains below come from one sample, sequenced in a study of T cells after yellow fever vaccination. TCRdb reprocessed the 5' RACE reads with MiXCR, giving one entry per CDR3 protein. The sample yields under 400,000 distinct CDR3 sequences, approximately 10% seen once. The starting material was PBMCs, obtained on the day of the first yellow fever vaccination. These receptor sequences come from a man between 18 and 29 years old who received the YFV17D yellow fever vaccine.

This clonotype occurred many times. This chain uses TRBV20-1 with TRBJ1-5; unclear D gene. CDR1 DFQATT and CDR2 SNEGSKA come from the germline V gene (reference sequence). The CDR3 runs to 14 residues. Trimming took off 1 base at V and 0 bases at J, with 7 bases between the two ends. The CDR3 here is CSARVGSSNQPQHF. The CDR3 nucleotides are TGCAGTGCTAGAGTGGGGAGTAGCAATCAGCCCCAGCATTTT.

The V and J genes are TRBV7-9 and TRBJ1-1; D is undetermined. V shed 6 bases and J shed 8 bases, with 19 bases lying between them. This CDR3 region has 14 residues. Germline lookup yields CDR1 SEHNR and CDR2 FQNEAQ (reference sequence). This chain's CDR3 is CASSSIRNSWEAFF. The CDR3 DNA reads TGTGCCAGCAGTTCCATCAGGAATAGTTGGGAAGCTTTCTTT.

The V call is TRBV12-3 or TRBV12-4, the J call TRBJ1-1; D unresolved. Trimming pared 6 bases from V and 5 bases from J, leaving 13 bases between. CDR3 length equals 13 residues. The CDR3 loop reads CASRPWGRTEAFF. The CDR3 DNA reads as TGTGCCAGCAGGCCGTGGGGTCGGACTGAAGCTTTCTTT.

V usage is TRBV10-3 and J usage is TRBJ2-7, with D perhaps matching TRBD1 (5 bases). Germline lookup yields CDR1 ENHRY and CDR2 SYGVKD. The CDR3 length is 12 residues. V was clipped by 3 bases and J by 3 bases, with 6 bases between them. The CDR3 bases are TGTGCCATCAGTGAAGGGGACTACGAGCAGTACTTC. Its protein product is CAISEGDYEQYF.

The V and J genes are TRBV6-5 and TRBJ2-1, with TRBD2 identical over 9 bases. From germline, CDR1 is MNHEY and CDR2 SVGAGI. With 2 bases clipped from V and 10 bases from J, the junction kept 9 bases outside the gene matches. The CDR3 extends over 15 amino acids. CDR3 in DNA: TGTGCCAGCAGTTACATGCTAGCGGGGTTTAGGGAGCAGTTCTTC. Encoded protein: CASSYMLAGFREQFF.

This clonotype turned up a few times. The genes are TRBV7-6 and TRBJ2-2, with D possibly matching TRBD1 (5 bases). The CDR3 runs to 14 residues. Germline-derived CDR1 and CDR2 are SGHVS and FNYEAQ. Between the trimmed V and J ends, which lost 3 bases and 5 bases, there was a span of 10 bases. The CDR3 DNA is TGTGCCAGCAGCTTGGGGCTGAAGACCGGGGAGCTGTTTTTT. It codes for CASSLGLKTGELFF.

This clonotype has a handful of counts. The V call is TRBV5-1, the J call TRBJ2-7; no firm D call. Looked up from germline, CDR1 is SGHRS and CDR2 is YFSETQ. Trimming shortened V by 1 base and J by 7 bases, and 12 bases separated the two germline ends. The CDR3 totals 13 residues. Here the CDR3 reads CASSLTPRWEQYF. CDR3 nucleotide sequence: TGCGCCAGCAGCTTGACCCCCCGGTGGGAGCAGTACTTC.

This clonotype showed up just a few times. J is TRBJ2-2 and V is TRBV3-1; tentatively, D is TRBD1 (5 bases). The CDR3 totals 13 residues. Germline-derived CDR1 and CDR2 are LGHDT and YNNKEL (reference sequence). The V gene lost 1 base and the J gene lost 7 bases, with 7 bases spanning the gap. DNA for the CDR3: TGTGCCAGCAGCCAAGGCAGGGTCGGGGAGCTGTTTTTT. Its protein product is CASSQGRVGELFF.

This clonotype was detected a few times. The rearrangement joins TRBV10-3 to TRBJ1-1; D is unresolved. V lost 3 bases and J 0 bases, leaving 5 bases between the germline ends. In germline, CDR1 is ENHRY, CDR2 SYGVKD. The CDR3 covers 13 residues. In DNA form, the CDR3 reads TGTGCCATCAGTGACAGTATGAACACTGAAGCTTTCTTT. This gives the protein CAISDSMNTEAFF.

This clonotype was found a few times. The genes are TRBV11-2 and TRBJ2-7; TRBD2 matches at 7 bases. V lost 1 base, J lost 2 bases, and 5 bases stayed unmatched. The CDR3 is 15 amino acids. Germline values: CDR1 SGHAT, CDR2 FQNNGV. The CDR3, as DNA: TGTGCCAGCAGCTTAGGGGCAGGGACTACCTACGAGCAGTACGTC. Translating gives CASSLGAGTTYEQYV.

The J gene is TRBJ1-1, the V gene TRBV19; D perhaps matches TRBD1 (5 bases). Germline CDR1 LNHDA, CDR2 SQIVND (reference sequence). Between the trimmed V and J ends, which lost 3 bases and 4 bases, there was a span of 15 bases. This CDR3 has 15 amino acids. The DNA of the CDR3 is TGTGCCAGTAGTATGTTCGGGGCTGAGGTCACTGAAGCTTTCTTT. Its protein product is CASSMFGAEVTEAFF.

This clonotype has more than one count but fewer than ten. The J gene is TRBJ1-1, the V gene TRBV18, with D hard to call. The germline V gene has CDR1 KGHSH and CDR2 LQKENI. Trimming removed 2 bases from V and 0 bases from J, with 10 bases in between. The CDR3 runs 15 residues. The CDR3 spells CASSPYGDMNTEAFF. The CDR3 bases are TGTGCCAGCTCACCATATGGCGACATGAACACTGAAGCTTTCTTT.

This clonotype came up once. The junction departs from the called germline gene at one end, perhaps through a read error. This chain joins TRBV12-3 or TRBV12-4 and TRBJ2-7; D is unresolved. There are 11 residues in the CDR3. The CDR3 region is CSSSTTYEQYF. The CDR3, as DNA: TGTTCCAGCAGTACTACCTACGAGCAGTACTTC.

There are many counts of this clonotype. This sequence joins TRBV27 and TRBJ2-5; D gene ambiguous. The CDR3 loop spans 13 amino acids. Trimming stripped 5 bases from V and 5 bases from J, with 12 bases between. CDR1 and CDR2 from the germline V gene are MNHEY and SMNVEV (reference sequence). The CDR3 DNA sequence: TGTGCCAGCAGTACCATCCATGCGGAGACCCAGTACTTC. This encodes CASSTIHAETQYF.

DNA for the CDR3: TGCGCCAGCGGCCTCGGCGACGGACGGAGCAATCAGCCCCAGCATTTT. Its protein is CASGLGDGRSNQPQHF. V gene TRBV4-1 combines with J gene TRBJ1-5; D is undetermined. CDR3 length: 16 amino acids. Looked up from germline, CDR1 is MGHRA and CDR2 is YSYEKL. V dropped 8 bases and J dropped 1 base, with 18 bases sitting between them.

The chain combines TRBV18 with TRBJ2-1, with D perhaps matching TRBD1 or TRBD2 (5 bases each). Trimming took off 2 bases at V and 7 bases at J, with 18 bases between the two ends. The CDR3 runs 16 residues. Germline V CDR1 and CDR2: KGHSH, LQKENI. CDR3 DNA: TGTGCCAGCTCACCATTGGGGACCCAATTGGGGAATGAGCAGTTCTTC. As protein: CASSPLGTQLGNEQFF. Supplemented by reference TRBV18 and TRBJ2-1, the full variable domain reads NAGVMQNPRHLVRRRGQEARLRCSPMKGHSHVYWYRQLPEEGLKFMVYLQKENIIDESGMPKERFSAEFPKEGPSILRIQQVVRGDSAAYFCASSPLGTQLGNEQFFGPGTRLTVL.

This clonotype occurred a few times. This chain uses TRBV5-1 with TRBJ2-3, with D possibly TRBD2 on 6 matching bases. Between the trimmed V and J ends, which lost 8 bases and 0 bases, there was a span of 13 bases. CDR3 length equals 14 residues. Germline loops: CDR1 SGHRS, CDR2 YFSETQ. CDR3 bases: TGCGCCAGTAACGCGGGGTCCAGCACAGATACGCAGTATTTT. Translating it yields CASNAGSSTDTQYF.

The gene calls are TRBV10-3 and TRBJ2-1; D is possibly TRBD1 (5 bases). CDR1 ENHRY and CDR2 SYGVKD come from the germline V gene. The CDR3 spans 14 residues. The V end lost 7 bases, the J end lost 2 bases, and 12 bases lay between the germline ends. Written as DNA, the CDR3 is TGTGCCATCATAGGACCCAGGGCCTACAATGAGCAGTTCTTC. Protein product: CAIIGPRAYNEQFF.

The rearrangement links TRBV20-1 to TRBJ2-7, with TRBD1 as a possible D gene (5 bases). V gave up 5 bases and J gave up 3 bases, with 11 bases separating them. Germline-derived CDR1 and CDR2 are DFQATT and SNEGSKA (reference sequence). This CDR3 comprises 12 residues. DNA of the CDR3: TGCAGTGCTTCGTCGGACAACTACGAGCAGTACTTC. Translation: CSASSDNYEQYF.

This chain uses TRBV12-3 or TRBV12-4 with TRBJ1-1, with 11 positions matching TRBD1. The CDR3 contains 12 residues. Losses at the gene ends were 4 bases for V and 12 bases for J; bases not matched to a gene: 4. The CDR3 loop is CASSWGQGGTFF. The CDR3 DNA is TGTGCCAGCAGTTGGGGACAGGGGGGAACTTTCTTT.

This clonotype was recorded many times. The V and J genes are TRBV27 and TRBJ2-3, with D tentatively TRBD2 (6 bases). This CDR3 is 13 amino acids long. Per the germline V gene, CDR1 is MNHEY and CDR2 is SMNVEV (reference sequence). Trimming cost V 6 bases and J 3 bases, with 10 bases left between them. CDR3: CASSRAGTDTQYF. As DNA, the CDR3 is TGTGCCAGCAGCCGGGCGGGGACAGATACGCAGTATTTT.

This clonotype turned up a few times. The chain employs TRBV9 and TRBJ2-5, with 9 bases aligning to TRBD2. There are 15 residues in the CDR3. Losses at the gene ends were 1 base for V and 4 bases for J; bases not matched to a gene: 5. CDR1 and CDR2 (germline): SGDLS, YYNGEE. The CDR3 DNA follows: TGTGCCAGCAGCGTACAAGCGGGGGGTTCAGAGACCCAGTACTTC. The encoded protein is CASSVQAGGSETQYF.

This clonotype was counted at least ten times. This rearrangement joins TRBV10-3 to TRBJ2-3; D is undetermined. The CDR3 runs 13 residues. Trimming took 6 bases from V and 0 from J, leaving 7 bases between them. From germline, CDR1 is ENHRY and CDR2 SYGVKD. The CDR3 nucleotides read TGTGCCATCAGACGAGACAGCACAGATACGCAGTATTTT. Its translation is CAIRRDSTDTQYF.

This sequence joins TRBV23-1 and TRBJ2-3; 12 positions match TRBD2. TRBV23-1 is an ORF, with its function uncertain. V lost 6 bases and J lost 0; bases outside the gene matches: 16. This CDR3 is built from 20 residues. CDR3 loop: CASSTRASGGVDTSTDTQYF. In nucleotides, the CDR3 is TGCGCCAGCAGCACAAGGGCTAGCGGGGGGGTAGATACTAGCACAGATACGCAGTATTTT.

This clonotype showed up just a few times. V is TRBV24-1 and J is TRBJ2-2; D is uncertain. Germline-derived CDR1 and CDR2 are KGHDR and SFDVKD. V was cut by 5 bases and J by 2 bases, with 8 bases left in between. This CDR3 contains 14 residues. CDR3 bases: TGTGCCACCAGTGGCAACGTCAACACCGGGGAGCTGTTTTTT. This translates into CATSGNVNTGELFF.

The rearrangement joins TRBV7-2 to TRBJ2-5; D assignment may be TRBD1 or TRBD2 (5 bases each). This CDR3 contains 15 residues. Germline V gives CDR1 SGHTA, CDR2 FQGNSA. Between the trimmed V and J ends, which lost 4 bases and 4 bases, there was a span of 16 bases. The CDR3 here is CASSSPLGETETQYF. CDR3 DNA: TGTGCCAGCAGCTCCCCCCTGGGGGAAACAGAGACCCAGTACTTC.

The rearrangement uses TRBV7-2 and TRBJ2-1; 9 bases map to TRBD1. J lost 7 bases, V lost 2 bases, and 9 bases had no gene match. The CDR3 length is 16 residues. CDR1 is SGHTA and CDR2 is FQGNSA in the germline V gene. The CDR3 coding sequence is TGTGCCAGCAGCTTAATTAGGACAGGGGCGTCGAATGAGCAGTTCTTC. Protein: CASSLIRTGASNEQFF.